The 4 T cell receptor beta chains presented below share a single source sample, sequenced in a study of neurological immune-mediated disorders. The sample's time point: longitudinal time-point 3. TCRdb reanalysed the 5' RACE reads using MiXCR and keeps one entry per CDR3 protein. The table lists roughly 42,000 distinct CDR3 sequences, roughly 14% of them singletons. Sequenced sample: PBMCs. These receptors all come from a man aged 25-45 years in good health.

There are many counts of this clonotype. The chain employs TRBV5-1 and TRBJ2-1; D is undetermined. There are 15 residues in the CDR3. Germline assignment: CDR1 SGHRS and CDR2 YFSETQ. Between the trimmed V and J ends, which lost 4 bases and 0 bases, there was a span of 11 bases. The CDR3 bases are TGCGCCAGCAGCCTGGACCCAAGCTCCTACAATGAGCAGTTCTTC. Translated, it gives CASSLDPSSYNEQFF.

This clonotype was picked up a small number of times. CDR3 in amino acids: CASSPPGGYSYEQYF. The CDR3, as DNA: TGTGCCAGCTCACCACCGGGGGGTTACTCCTACGAGCAGTACTTC. The chain combines TRBV18 with TRBJ2-7, with D perhaps matching TRBD2 (6 bases). Looked up from germline, CDR1 is KGHSH and CDR2 is LQKENI. Trimming stripped 0 bases from V and 0 bases from J, with 9 bases between. This CDR3 is 15 amino acids long.

Many counts were recorded for this clonotype. The J gene is TRBJ2-2, the V gene TRBV6-5; D call uncertain. Deletions cut 4 bases from V and 6 bases from J, with 3 bases between. Germline V gene data show CDR1 as MNHEY and CDR2 as SVGAGI. The CDR3 spans 11 residues. The CDR3 reads CASSWAGELFF. The CDR3 DNA reads as TGTGCCAGCAGTTGGGCCGGGGAGCTGTTTTTT.

This clonotype was observed many times. The J gene is TRBJ2-7, the V gene TRBV6-5; no clear D. CDR3 size: 13 residues. Germline V gene data show CDR1 as MNHEY and CDR2 as SVGAGI. V was cut by 4 bases and J by 3 bases, with 10 bases left in between. The CDR3 spells CASSLGPVYEQYF. The CDR3 nucleotides are TGTGCCAGCAGTTTAGGCCCGGTCTACGAGCAGTACTTC.